What follows are 26 T cell receptor beta chains derived from one specimen sequenced in a study of cytomegalovirus exposure and HLA in healthy donors. This PCR relied on a set of 60 Vbeta primers and 13 Jbeta primers. The protocol was immunoSEQ multiplex PCR, while the TCRdb copy is restricted to in-frame clones and leaves out a portion. Among about 130,000 clones, approximately 60% were seen once, and the ten largest hold 2% to 2.5%. Input material: PBMCs. Receptor source: a woman aged 40 to 50 in good health and CMV-seronegative.

This chain uses TRBV29-1 with TRBJ1-2; the D is unclear. Germline V gene data show CDR1 as SQVTM and CDR2 as ANQGSEA. The germline V and J ends were trimmed by 4 bases and 3 bases, with 9 bases remaining between them. There are 12 residues in the CDR3. The CDR3 protein is CSVAMGDYGYTF. CDR3 DNA sequence: TGCAGCGTTGCTATGGGCGACTATGGCTACACCTTC.

The J gene is TRBJ2-1, the V gene TRBV19, with a tentative D call TRBD2 (6 bases). The germline CDR1 and CDR2 sequences are LNHDA and SQIVND (reference sequence). The V gene lost 4 bases and the J gene lost 4 bases, with 14 bases spanning the gap. The CDR3 has 15 residues. The CDR3 loop is CASSTSGDPYNEQFF. CDR3 nucleotides: TGTGCCAGTAGTACGTCGGGGGACCCATACAATGAGCAGTTCTTC.

This chain links TRBV6-6 with TRBJ1-1; D unresolved. Germline V lookup: CDR1 MNHNY, CDR2 SVGAGI (reference sequence). The CDR3 extends over 14 amino acids. V lost 7 bases, J lost 4 bases, and 16 bases lay in between. CDR3 sequence: CASTPSLRITEAFF. CDR3 DNA: TGTGCCAGCACCCCTAGTCTCCGAATCACTGAAGCTTTCTTT.

The CDR3 is CASSLSAAGANVLTF. In DNA form, the CDR3 reads TGTGCCAGCAGCTTAAGTGCGGCTGGGGCCAACGTCCTGACTTTC. This chain links TRBV7-3 with TRBJ2-6; D ambiguous. From germline, CDR1 is SGHTA and CDR2 FQGTGA. The CDR3 contains 15 residues. Deletions cut 1 base from V and 2 bases from J, with 6 bases between.

The V and J genes are TRBV23-1 and TRBJ1-6, with 9 bases aligning to TRBD1. Being an ORF, TRBV23-1 has a function that is uncertain. V shed 2 bases and J 6 bases; nucleotides not matched to a gene: 11. This CDR3 has 18 residues. For the CDR3, the DNA is TGCGCCAGCAGTCAAAACCCGGGACAGGGAGTTTTTAATTCACCCCTCCACTTT. This translates into CASSQNPGQGVFNSPLHF.

The chain recombines TRBV7-6 with TRBJ2-5; TRBD1 agrees at 12 bases. The germline V gene encodes CDR1 SGHVS and CDR2 FNYEAQ. The J segment lost 5 bases and the V segment lost 2 bases, leaving 6 bases of the junction unmatched. This CDR3 contains 16 residues. The CDR3 region is CASSLMGQGARETQYF. In DNA, the CDR3 is TGTGCCAGCAGCTTAATGGGACAGGGGGCGAGGGAGACCCAGTACTTC.

The V gene is TRBV28, the J gene TRBJ1-1; 7 bases are shared with TRBD1. The CDR3 length is 14 residues. Germline V gene sequence: CDR1 MDHEN, CDR2 SYDVKM. Trimming removed 6 bases from V and 1 base from J; junction bases left unmatched: 5. CDR3 DNA: TGTGCCAGCAGGGGACAGCCCGAGAACACTGAAGCTTTCTTT. Amino acid sequence: CASRGQPENTEAFF.

The chain combines TRBV14 with TRBJ1-1; D gene unclear. The CDR3 runs to 11 residues. Trimming left V 1 base short and J 6 bases short, with 3 bases between. CDR1 and CDR2 from the germline V gene are SGHDN and FVKESK. CDR3 in DNA: TGTGCCAGCAGCCAAGGGCCTGAAGCTTTCTTT. Its protein product is CASSQGPEAFF.

The rearrangement uses TRBV6-5 and TRBJ1-5; TRBD1 might be the D (6 bases). V lost 0 bases to trimming and J lost 2 bases, with 8 bases between them. The CDR3 extends over 15 amino acids. Germline CDR1 and CDR2: MNHEY and SVGAGI. The CDR3 nucleotides are TGTGCCAGCAGTTACTCATGGACAGGCAATCAGCCCCAGCATTTT. It specifies CASSYSWTGNQPQHF.

The CDR3 nucleotides are TGTGCCAGCGGGGGTACAGGGGGCCGTAGGACTGAAGCTTTCTTT. Amino acid sequence: CASGGTGGRRTEAFF. The gene calls are TRBV9 and TRBJ1-1; the match to TRBD1 covers 9 bases. Germline V gene sequence: CDR1 SGDLS, CDR2 YYNGEE. The CDR3 is made up of 15 amino acids. With V trimmed by 7 bases and J by 5 bases, 12 bases remained unmatched.

This clone appeared a single time. In DNA, the CDR3 is TGTGCCAGCAGTGTTAGGGTCAGGGCAGATACGCAGTATTTT. Its protein product is CASSVRVRADTQYF. The chain has TRBV2 and TRBJ2-3; D possibly corresponds to TRBD1 (5 bases). V was trimmed by 4 bases and J by 4 bases, leaving 12 bases between them. CDR3 length: 14 residues. Germline CDR1 and CDR2: SNHLY and FYNNEI.

This clone has a handful of counts. This rearrangement joins TRBV6-4 to TRBJ1-1; D ambiguous. Germline CDR1 MRHNA, CDR2 SNTAGT. The CDR3 covers 14 residues. Trimming removed 2 bases at V and 0 bases at J, with 7 bases between. CDR3 coding DNA: TGTGCCAGCAGTGACGAGAACTTGAACACTGAAGCTTTCTTT. Protein product: CASSDENLNTEAFF.

This clone has just a few counts. The chain carries TRBV9 and TRBJ2-1; 7 bases map to TRBD2. The length of the CDR3 is 15 residues. V lost 6 bases, J lost 0 bases, and 6 bases stayed unmatched. Germline lookup yields CDR1 SGDLS and CDR2 YYNGEE. CDR3 in amino acids: CASTPTGGSYNEQFF. The CDR3, as DNA: TGTGCCAGCACCCCCACGGGGGGCTCCTACAATGAGCAGTTCTTC. Full variable domain (missing parts from reference TRBV9 and TRBJ2-1): DSGVTQTPKHLITATGQRVTLRCSPRSGDLSVYWYQQSLDQGLQFLIQYYNGEERAKGNILERFSAQQFPDLHSELNLSSLELGDSALYFCASTPTGGSYNEQFFGPGTRLTVL.

The chain joins TRBV30 to TRBJ1-1; 7 bases map to TRBD1. Looked up from germline, CDR1 is GTSNPN and CDR2 is SVGIG (reference sequence). The CDR3 sequence is 14 residues long. The V segment lost 1 base and the J segment 8 bases; nucleotides outside the gene matches: 10. This CDR3 is CAWSDYSRQGEAFF. The CDR3 DNA is TGTGCCTGGAGTGACTACTCAAGACAGGGAGAAGCTTTCTTT.

The table lists this clone with a few counts. The chain carries TRBV10-2 and TRBJ2-3, with TRBD2 identical over 9 bases. Germline V gene lookup returns CDR1 WSHSY and CDR2 SAAADI. The ends lost 8 bases at V and 3 bases at J; junction bases unmatched: 12. CDR3 size: 16 residues. CDR3 sequence (DNA): TGCGCCAGCCGGGGACGGCGGGGGGGCCGAACAGATACGCAGTATTTT. This translates into CASRGRRGGRTDTQYF.

This clone has a handful of counts. This rearrangement joins TRBV7-2 to TRBJ1-2; 8 nucleotides line up with TRBD1. J was trimmed by 6 bases and V by 5 bases; bases with no gene match: 11. CDR1 and CDR2 (germline): SGHTA, FQGNSA. The CDR3 spans 15 residues. In DNA form, the CDR3 reads TGTGCCAGCAGCCCCAGCGAGGACAGGGTGCATGGCTACACCTTC. It yields the protein CASSPSEDRVHGYTF.

The V call is TRBV4-2, the J call TRBJ2-5; D may be TRBD1 (5 bases). This CDR3 has 16 amino acids. Trimming removed 1 base at V and 1 base at J, with 13 bases between. The V gene's germline CDR1 is LGHNA and CDR2 YNFKEQ. The DNA for the CDR3 is TGTGCCAGCAGCCAAGGTGCGGTGGGGCGCCAAGAGACCCAGTACTTC. Its protein is CASSQGAVGRQETQYF.

The chain couples TRBV5-4 to TRBJ2-2, with a tentative D call TRBD1 (6 bases). The germline CDR1 and CDR2 sequences are SGHNT and YYREEE (reference sequence). Trimming left V 3 bases short and J 1 base short, with 10 bases between. The CDR3 runs to 15 residues. CDR3 protein: CASSSQGRNTGELFF. The CDR3, as DNA: TGTGCCAGCAGCTCCCAGGGGAGGAACACCGGGGAGCTGTTTTTT.

The V and J genes are TRBV4-1 and TRBJ1-6, with D possibly TRBD1 on 6 matching bases. Looked up from germline, CDR1 is MGHRA and CDR2 is YSYEKL. The CDR3 has 16 amino acids. Trimming took 2 bases from V and 6 from J, leaving 14 bases between them. CDR3 coding DNA: TGCGCCAGCAGCCAACAACCGGGACATGGTAATTCACCCCTCCACTTT. Its translation: CASSQQPGHGNSPLHF.

The chain combines TRBV7-8 with TRBJ1-5; 10 positions agree with TRBD1. This CDR3 is 16 amino acids long. V shed 1 base, J shed 2 bases, and the junction held 2 bases outside the gene matches. The germline V gene encodes CDR1 SGHVS and CDR2 FQNEAQ. CDR3 sequence (DNA): TGTGCCAGCAGCTTAGGGGGGACAGGGGGCAATCAGCCCCAGCATTTT. It yields the protein CASSLGGTGGNQPQHF.

The rearrangement links TRBV29-1 to TRBJ2-7, with D possibly TRBD1 on 6 matching bases. The length of the CDR3 is 13 residues. Germline V CDR1 and CDR2: SQVTM, ANQGSEA. Between the trimmed V and J ends, which lost 5 bases and 3 bases, there was a span of 14 bases. CDR3: CSVTGKWRYEQYF. In DNA form, the CDR3 reads TGCAGCGTTACAGGGAAGTGGCGCTACGAGCAGTACTTC.

This sequence joins TRBV4-1 and TRBJ1-3, with a weak D call TRBD1 (6 bases). V gave up 0 bases and J gave up 3 bases, with 9 bases separating them. CDR3 length: 15 amino acids. The germline V gene encodes CDR1 MGHRA and CDR2 YSYEKL. In nucleotides, the CDR3 is TGCGCCAGCAGCCAAGACAGGGGAAGTGGAAACACCATATATTTT. Translating gives CASSQDRGSGNTIYF.

CDR3 sequence reads: CASKPGLNTEAFF. CDR3 DNA sequence: TGTGCCAGCAAGCCAGGGTTGAACACTGAAGCTTTCTTT. This rearrangement joins TRBV2 to TRBJ1-1; the D gene is possibly TRBD1 (5 bases). The CDR3 length is 13 residues. The V end was cut by 7 bases, the J end by 0 bases, with 9 bases between. The germline V gene has CDR1 SNHLY and CDR2 FYNNEI. Complete variable domain (other parts from reference TRBV2 and TRBJ1-1): EPEVTQTPSHQVTQMGQEVILRCVPISNHLYFYWYRQILGQKVEFLVSFYNNEISEKSEIFDDQFSVERPDGSNFTLKIRSTKLEDSAMYFCASKPGLNTEAFFGQGTRLTVV.

V gene TRBV7-3 combines with J gene TRBJ1-2; D uncertain. V was clipped by 5 bases and J by 2 bases, with 12 bases between them. This CDR3 has 14 amino acids. Germline-derived CDR1 and CDR2 are SGHTA and FQGTGA. The CDR3 DNA is TGTGCCAGCAGCGCCGGACTGATGAACTATGGCTACACCTTC. It translates to CASSAGLMNYGYTF.

V gene TRBV6-1 combines with J gene TRBJ2-3; a weak D match, TRBD2 (7 bases). The V gene lost 6 bases and the J gene lost 5 bases, with 15 bases spanning the gap. The V gene's germline CDR1 is MNHNS and CDR2 SASEGT. The CDR3 has 14 residues. The CDR3 DNA follows: TGTGCCAGCAGGGGACGGGGGGCTAAAGATACGCAGTATTTT. It encodes CASRGRGAKDTQYF.

This rearrangement joins TRBV4-1 to TRBJ1-5; perhaps TRBD1 as D (5 bases). Germline V gene lookup returns CDR1 MGHRA and CDR2 YSYEKL. This CDR3 spans 17 amino acids. V dropped 0 bases and J dropped 5 bases, with 17 bases sitting between them. The CDR3 reads CASSQEFKGQVYQPQHF. For the CDR3, the DNA is TGCGCCAGCAGCCAAGAATTTAAGGGGCAAGTTTATCAGCCCCAGCATTTT.